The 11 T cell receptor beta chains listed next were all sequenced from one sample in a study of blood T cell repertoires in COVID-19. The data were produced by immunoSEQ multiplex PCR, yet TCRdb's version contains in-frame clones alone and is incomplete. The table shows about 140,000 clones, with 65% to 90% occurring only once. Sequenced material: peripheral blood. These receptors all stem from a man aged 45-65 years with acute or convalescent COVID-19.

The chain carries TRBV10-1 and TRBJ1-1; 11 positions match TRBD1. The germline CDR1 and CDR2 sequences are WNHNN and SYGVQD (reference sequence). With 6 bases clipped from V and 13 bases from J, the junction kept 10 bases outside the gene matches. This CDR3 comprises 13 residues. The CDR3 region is CASRGQGGRGLFF. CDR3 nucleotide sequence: TGCGCCAGCAGGGGACAGGGGGGACGTGGGCTTTTCTTT.

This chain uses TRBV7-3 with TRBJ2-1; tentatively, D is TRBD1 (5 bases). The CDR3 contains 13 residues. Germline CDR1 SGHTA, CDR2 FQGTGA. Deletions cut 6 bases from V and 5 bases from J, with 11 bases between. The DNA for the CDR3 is TGTGCCAGCAGTCGACAGTGGCACAATGAGCAGTTCTTC. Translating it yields CASSRQWHNEQFF.

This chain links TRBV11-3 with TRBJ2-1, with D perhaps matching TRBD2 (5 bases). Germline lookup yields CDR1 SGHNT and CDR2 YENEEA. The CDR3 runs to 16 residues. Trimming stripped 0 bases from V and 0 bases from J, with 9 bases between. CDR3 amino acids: CASSLDWEPSYNEQFF. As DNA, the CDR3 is TGTGCCAGCAGCTTAGATTGGGAGCCCTCCTACAATGAGCAGTTCTTC.

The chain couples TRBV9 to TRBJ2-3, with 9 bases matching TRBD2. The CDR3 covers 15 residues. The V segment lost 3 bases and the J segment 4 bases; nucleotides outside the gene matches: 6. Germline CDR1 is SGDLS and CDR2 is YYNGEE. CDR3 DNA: TGTGCCAGCAGCGGGGGTAGCGGGGGCTCAGATACGCAGTATTTT. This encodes CASSGGSGGSDTQYF.

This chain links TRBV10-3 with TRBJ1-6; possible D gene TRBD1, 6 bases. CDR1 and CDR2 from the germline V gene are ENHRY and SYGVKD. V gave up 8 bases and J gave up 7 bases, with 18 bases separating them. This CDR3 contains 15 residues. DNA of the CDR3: TGTGCCATCCGTCCAGGGGCAGGGGACAATTCACCCCTCCACTTT. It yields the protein CAIRPGAGDNSPLHF.

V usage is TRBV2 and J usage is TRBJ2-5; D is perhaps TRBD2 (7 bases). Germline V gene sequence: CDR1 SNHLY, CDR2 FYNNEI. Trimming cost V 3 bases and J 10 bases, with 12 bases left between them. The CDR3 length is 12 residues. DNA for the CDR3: TGTGCCAGCAGTGATAACAGGGAGGGCCAGTACTTC. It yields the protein CASSDNREGQYF.

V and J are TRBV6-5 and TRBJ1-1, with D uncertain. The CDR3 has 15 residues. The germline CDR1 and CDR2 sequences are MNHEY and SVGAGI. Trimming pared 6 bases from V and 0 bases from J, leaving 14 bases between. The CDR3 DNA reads TGTGCCAGCAGAGTCGAGGGCCTCGTGAACACTGAAGCTTTCTTT. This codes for CASRVEGLVNTEAFF.

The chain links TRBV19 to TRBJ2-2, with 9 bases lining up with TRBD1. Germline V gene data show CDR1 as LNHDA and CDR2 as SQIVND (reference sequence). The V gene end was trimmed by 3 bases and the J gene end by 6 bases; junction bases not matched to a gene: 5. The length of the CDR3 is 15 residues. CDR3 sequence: CASSMGQGGAGELFF. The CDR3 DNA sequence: TGTGCCAGTAGTATGGGACAGGGAGGTGCCGGGGAGCTGTTTTTT.

Written as DNA, the CDR3 is TGCAGTGCTAGTCCGACTAGCGCGCGCTCCTACAATGAGCAGTTCTTC. Translating it yields CSASPTSARSYNEQFF. The chain combines TRBV20-1 with TRBJ2-1; 8 nucleotides align to TRBD2. The V segment lost 3 bases and the J segment 0 bases; nucleotides outside the gene matches: 7. CDR1 is DFQATT, CDR2 SNEGSKA, per germline (reference sequence). This CDR3 has 16 amino acids.

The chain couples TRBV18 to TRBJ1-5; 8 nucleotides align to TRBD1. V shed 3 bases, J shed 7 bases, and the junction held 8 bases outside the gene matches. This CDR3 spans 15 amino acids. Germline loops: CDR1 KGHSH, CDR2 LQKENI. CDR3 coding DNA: TGTGCCAGCTCACCCTCAGGGGGCGCGGACCAGCCCCAGCATTTT. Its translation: CASSPSGGADQPQHF.

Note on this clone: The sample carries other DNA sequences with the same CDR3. The CDR3, as DNA: TGTGCCAGCAGGCCGACAGTCTCTGGAAACACCATATATTTT. Translation gives CASRPTVSGNTIYF. The chain carries TRBV6-6 and TRBJ1-3; TRBD1 is a possible D gene (5 bases). Per germline, CDR1 MNHNY and CDR2 SVGAGI (reference sequence). Trimming left V 6 bases short and J 0 bases short, with 9 bases between. This CDR3 is 14 amino acids long.